This TCR beta chain was sequenced during a study of T cells after yellow fever vaccination. Study-wide results and limits: Though weaker, the secondary response peaked faster, on day 5 versus 15. FACS-sorted repertoires might harbor abundant contaminating clonotypes from the bulk population. Clones that expanded after primary vaccination mostly reappeared after the booster (just over 95% CD4, about 89% CD8).

This clonotype was detected only a few times. The antigen remains undetermined. From germline, CDR1 is SGHRS and CDR2 YFSETQ. The CDR3 is 14 amino acids. V was cut by 0 bases and J by 0 bases, with 7 bases left in between. A 5'RACE template-switching step, the method used to make TCR cDNA, added a universal primer site and UMIs. TCRdb reprocessed the 5' RACE reads via MiXCR and lists one record per CDR3 protein. The table has over 200,000 distinct CDR3 sequences, more than 6.5% seen once. This sequence was found in a man aged 30-40 years who received the YFV17D yellow fever vaccine. The chain recombines TRBV5-1 with TRBJ2-7; perhaps TRBD2 as D (5 bases). The input for sequencing was CD4+ T cells sorted from PBMCs, taken on the day of the yellow fever booster vaccination. Here the CDR3 reads CASSLVGDSYEQYF. The DNA of the CDR3 is TGCGCCAGCAGCTTGGTGGGAGACTCCTACGAGCAGTACTTC.